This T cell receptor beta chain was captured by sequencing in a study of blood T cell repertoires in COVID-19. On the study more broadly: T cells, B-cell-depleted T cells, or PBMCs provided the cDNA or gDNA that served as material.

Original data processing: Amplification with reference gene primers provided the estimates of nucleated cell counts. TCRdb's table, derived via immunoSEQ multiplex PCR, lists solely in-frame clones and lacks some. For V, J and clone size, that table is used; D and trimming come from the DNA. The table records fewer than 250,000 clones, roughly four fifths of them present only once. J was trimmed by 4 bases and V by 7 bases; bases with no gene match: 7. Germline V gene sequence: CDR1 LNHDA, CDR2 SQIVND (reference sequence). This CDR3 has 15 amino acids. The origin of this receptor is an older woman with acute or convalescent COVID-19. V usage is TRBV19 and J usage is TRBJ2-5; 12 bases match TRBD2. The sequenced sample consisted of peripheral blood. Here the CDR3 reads CASNLAGGRGETQYF. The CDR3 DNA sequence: TGTGCCAGTAACCTAGCGGGGGGGCGTGGAGAGACCCAGTACTTC.